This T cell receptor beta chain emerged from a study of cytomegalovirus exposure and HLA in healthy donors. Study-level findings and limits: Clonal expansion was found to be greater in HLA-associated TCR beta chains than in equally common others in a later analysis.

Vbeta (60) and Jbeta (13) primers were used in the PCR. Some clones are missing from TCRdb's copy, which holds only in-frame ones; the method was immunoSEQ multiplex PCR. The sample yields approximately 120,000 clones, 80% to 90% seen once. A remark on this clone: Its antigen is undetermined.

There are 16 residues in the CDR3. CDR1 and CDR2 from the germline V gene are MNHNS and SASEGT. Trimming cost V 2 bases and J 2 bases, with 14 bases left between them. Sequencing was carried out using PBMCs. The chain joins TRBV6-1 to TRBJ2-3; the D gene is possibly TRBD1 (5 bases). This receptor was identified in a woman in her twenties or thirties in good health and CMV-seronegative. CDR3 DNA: TGTGCCAGCAGTGAATTGAAGGGGCAGCCCACAGATACGCAGTATTTT. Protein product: CASSELKGQPTDTQYF.